The 9 T cell receptor beta chains below all came from one sample that was sequenced in a study of immune characterization of retroperitoneal liposarcoma. TCRdb re-called the PCR reads with MiXCR, one entry per CDR3 protein. The data show around 19,000 distinct CDR3 sequences, with approximately 40% seen just once and approximately 7% held by the top ten. Material: blood. The receptors originated from a male donor with retroperitoneal liposarcoma.

This clonotype has just a few counts. This chain links TRBV6-5 with TRBJ2-1; no firm D call. The V end was cut by 2 bases, the J end by 6 bases, with 8 bases between. Germline values: CDR1 MNHEY, CDR2 SVGAGI. There are 13 residues in the CDR3. The CDR3, as DNA: TGTGCCAGCAGTTACGGGGAAGGCAATGAGCAGTTCTTC. Protein sequence: CASSYGEGNEQFF.

The table lists this clonotype with a few counts. The V and J genes are TRBV6-1 and TRBJ2-1; 7 positions agree with TRBD2. The V segment lost 5 bases and the J segment 2 bases; nucleotides outside the gene matches: 6. Germline CDR1 and CDR2: MNHNS and SASEGT. This CDR3 spans 15 amino acids. The CDR3 here is CASSTHRGAYNEQFF. In DNA form, the CDR3 reads TGTGCCAGCAGTACTCATCGGGGGGCCTACAATGAGCAGTTCTTC.

The V and J genes are TRBV25-1 and TRBJ1-5; 8 bases are a match to TRBD1. With 3 bases clipped from V and 3 bases from J, the junction kept 1 base outside the gene matches. This CDR3 comprises 14 residues. CDR1 is MGHDK, CDR2 SYGVNS, per germline. This chain's CDR3 is CASSETGDNQPQHF. The CDR3 nucleotides are TGTGCCAGCAGTGAGACAGGGGACAATCAGCCCCAGCATTTT.

This clonotype was picked up a small number of times. The chain has TRBV6-1 and TRBJ2-3; perhaps TRBD2 as D (6 bases). CDR1 and CDR2 from the germline V gene are MNHNS and SASEGT. The germline V and J ends were trimmed by 1 base and 5 bases, with 19 bases remaining between them. The CDR3 loop spans 17 amino acids. This CDR3 is CASSEESWGVQVDTQYF. The CDR3, as DNA: TGTGCCAGCAGTGAAGAGTCTTGGGGGGTTCAGGTAGATACGCAGTATTTT.

This clonotype was seen at least ten times. CDR3 residues: CASSEELAGALNEQFF. The CDR3 DNA reads TGTGCCAGCAGTGAAGAACTAGCGGGAGCGCTCAATGAGCAGTTCTTC. The chain carries TRBV6-1 and TRBJ2-1; 11 bases match TRBD2. This CDR3 contains 16 residues. Per germline, CDR1 MNHNS and CDR2 SASEGT. The junction had 5 bases not matched to a gene; V was cut back by 1 base and J by 6 bases.

This clonotype was observed a few times. The chain combines TRBV6-1 with TRBJ1-1; D is perhaps TRBD1 (6 bases). Trimming stripped 10 bases from V and 3 bases from J, with 21 bases between. Germline CDR1 MNHNS, CDR2 SASEGT. CDR3 length equals 15 residues. CDR3 coding DNA: TGTGCCACCGCCGGGGCCGGCAAGGGGGACACTGAAGCTTTCTTT. Translated: CATAGAGKGDTEAFF.

V usage is TRBV12-3 or TRBV12-4 and J usage is TRBJ2-1, with D possibly being TRBD1 (5 bases). This CDR3 has 14 residues. V was clipped by 3 bases and J by 7 bases, with 13 bases between them. CDR3 loop: CASSFFQGGNEQFF. CDR3 bases: TGTGCCAGCAGTTTTTTTCAGGGTGGGAATGAGCAGTTCTTC.

The chain recombines TRBV7-2 with TRBJ2-5, with 8 bases identical to TRBD1. The J call is uncertain, as TRBJ2-7 better fits the DNA end. Germline V gene lookup returns CDR1 SGHTA and CDR2 FQGNSA. The CDR3 is made up of 14 amino acids. The CDR3 protein is CATNANQGAYEQYF. The CDR3 DNA reads TGTGCCACCAACGCCAATCAGGGGGCTTACGAGCAGTACTTC.

The chain employs TRBV6-1 and TRBJ2-4; the match to TRBD2 covers 7 bases. With the DNA end fitting TRBJ2-1 better, the J assignment may be wrong. The CDR3 extends over 15 amino acids. Germline CDR1 is MNHNS and CDR2 is SASEGT. CDR3 sequence: CASSMSGDAKNIQFF. The CDR3 DNA reads TGTGCCAGCAGTATGAGCGGGGATGCCAAAAACATTCAGTTCTTC.